These T cell receptor beta chains were read from a single sample in a study of type 1 regulatory T cells. TCRdb re-analysed the reads in MiXCR, keeping a single row per CDR3 protein. The data hold some 100,000 distinct CDR3 sequences, with roughly 31% observed a single time. The sequenced sample was CD4+ T cells, either the whole sample or a sorted fraction (not recorded which). The receptor source for this set is a human donor in good health. Each CDR3 is given with its conserved first and last residue. D genes are given only for firm matches. Some rows mark clone size as missing; the rest say once, few, many or name a class of expanded clone.

>-|TRBV3-1|TRBJ2-3|-
TGTGCCAGCAGCCAAGTGGGTGGTACGCAGTATTTT
CASSQVGGTQYF
>-|TRBV5-1|TRBJ2-4|-
TGCGCCAGCAGCTTGAGCGAATCGGCCAAAAACATTCAGTACTTC
CASSLSESAKNIQYF
>few|TRBV7-3|TRBJ2-1|TRBD2
TGTGCCAGCAGCTTATTCTCTAGCGGGGGGATTAGCTCCTACAATGAGCAGTTCTTC
CASSLFSSGGISSYNEQFF
>once|TRBV7-9|TRBJ2-5|TRBD1
TGTGCCAGCAGCTCACTAGACAGGGGGCGAGAGACCCAGTACTTC
CASSSLDRGRETQYF
>-|TRBV4-1|TRBJ1-2|-
TGCGCCAGCAGCCAAGACCCGGGACAAGATAACTATGGCTACACCTTC
CASSQDPGQDNYGYTF
>few|TRBV28|TRBJ2-1|-
TGTGCCAGCAGTTTAACACAGCCCTCCTACAATGAGCAGTTCTTC
CASSLTQPSYNEQFF
>few|TRBV7-9|TRBJ2-1|-
TGTGCCAGCAGCCCCCCGGGACTCAGCTCCTACAATGAGCAGTTCTTC
CASSPPGLSSYNEQFF
>-|TRBV5-1|TRBJ2-1|TRBD1
TGCGCCAGCAGCTTGGCCACCGGGACAGCATACAATGAGCAGTTCTTC
CASSLATGTAYNEQFF
>-|TRBV5-6|TRBJ1-1|-
TGTGCCAGCAGCTTTGGGGCCGGAATGAACACTGAAGCTTTCTTT
CASSFGAGMNTEAFF
>few|TRBV2|TRBJ1-6|-
TGTGCCAGCAGTGATAGGTCTCCCAGCTATAATTCACCCCTCCACTTT
CASSDRSPSYNSPLHF
>-|TRBV5-1|TRBJ2-2|-
TGCGCCAGCAGCTTGGTTCCAGGTGGCGGGGAGCTGTTTTTT
CASSLVPGGGELFF
>-|TRBV27|TRBJ1-2|-
TGTGCCAGCAGTCAAGCCCCAGGGGATGGCTATGGCTACACCTTC
CASSQAPGDGYGYTF
>-|TRBV29-1|TRBJ2-1|-
TGCAGCGTTGATCGCGACACCTACAATGAGCAGTTCTTC
CSVDRDTYNEQFF
>-|TRBV5-1|TRBJ1-5|-
TGCGCCAGCAGCTTGGGAGGACGGGGTAATCAGCCCCAGCATTTT
CASSLGGRGNQPQHF
>few|TRBV24-1|TRBJ2-1|TRBD2
TGTGCCACCAGTGGGCCCTGGCGGGAGGGCCTCTACAATGAGCAGTTCTTC
CATSGPWREGLYNEQFF
>many|TRBV11-2|TRBJ1-1|TRBD1
TGTGCCAGCAGCTTAGAGACAGGGGGGAAAGCTTTCTTT
CASSLETGGKAFF
>many|TRBV15|TRBJ1-2|TRBD1
TGTGCCACCAGCAGAGATTACACAACAGGGGCGGGAGGCTACACCTTC
CATSRDYTTGAGGYTF
>-|TRBV6-5|TRBJ2-1|-
TGTGCCAGCAGTCCCACTGGGAGCAATGAGCAGTTCTTC
CASSPTGSNEQFF
>-|TRBV27|TRBJ2-3|-
TGTGCCAGCAGTTCGCTTCTTTTAGGGGCCCAAAGCACAGATACGCAGTATTTT
CASSSLLLGAQSTDTQYF
>few|TRBV10-3|TRBJ2-7|TRBD2
TGTGCCATCAGTGAGTCCCGACTAGCGGGAACCGAGCAGTACTTC
CAISESRLAGTEQYF
>-|TRBV20-1|TRBJ2-1|TRBD2
TGCAGTGCTCCAACCTCGGAAACTAGCGGGAGTGGGGATGAGCAGTTCTTC
CSAPTSETSGSGDEQFF
>-|TRBV29-1|TRBJ2-2|-
TGCAGCGTTGGAGTCAGGGGGAACACCGGGGAGCTGTTTTTT
CSVGVRGNTGELFF
>-|TRBV12-3/TRBV12-4|TRBJ1-5|TRBD1
TGTGCCAGCAGTTTACAGGGGGCGGATCAGCCCCAGCATTTT
CASSLQGADQPQHF
>-|TRBV6-2/TRBV6-3|TRBJ1-5|-
TGTGCCAGCAGTTACGGACAAGAAAATCAGCCCCAGCATTTT
CASSYGQENQPQHF
>-|TRBV18|TRBJ2-7|-
TGTGCCAGCTCCCCGAAGCGCCACAGCTCCTACGAGCAGTACTTC
CASSPKRHSSYEQYF
>-|TRBV7-2|TRBJ1-6|-
TGTGCCAGCAGCCCTAATAATATAGATTCACCCCTCCACTTT
CASSPNNIDSPLHF
>-|TRBV29-1|TRBJ2-3|-
TGCAGCGTTGTTGACAGACAGAAAAGCACAGATACGCAGTATTTT
CSVVDRQKSTDTQYF
>few|TRBV7-2|TRBJ2-6|TRBD1
TGTGCCAGCAGTGGAATGGGGACAGCTAACTCTGGGGCCAACGTCCTGACTTTC
CASSGMGTANSGANVLTF
>-|TRBV11-1|TRBJ2-3|-
TGTGCCAGCAGGGCGACGGGAGATACGCAGTATTTT
CASRATGDTQYF
>few|TRBV20-1|TRBJ2-1|TRBD2
TGCAGCATCCCTAGCGGTTATAGCTCCTACAATGAGCAGTTCTTC
CSIPSGYSSYNEQFF
>medium-sized|TRBV5-4|TRBJ2-1|-
TGTGCCAGCAGCTCGCAGCCCAAAGATGAGCAGTTCTTC
CASSSQPKDEQFF
>few|TRBV7-2|TRBJ2-6|-
TGTGCCAGCAGCTTCCGCGGCAGGGGCTCTGGGGCCAACGTCCTGACTTTC
CASSFRGRGSGANVLTF
>-|TRBV9|TRBJ2-1|TRBD2
TGTGCCAGCAGCGTGACTAGCGGGAGGGTCCAGGCCTACAATGAGCAGTTCTTC
CASSVTSGRVQAYNEQFF
>few|TRBV19|TRBJ2-2|TRBD1
TGTGCCAGTGGGACAGGGGGTCTCACCGGGGAGCTGTTTTTT
CASGTGGLTGELFF
>few|TRBV20-1|TRBJ1-1|-
TGCAGTGCCACCCGGACCCAGGTGACTGAAGCTTTCTTT
CSATRTQVTEAFF
>few|TRBV4-1|TRBJ2-7|TRBD1
TGCGCCAGCAGCGTAGACAGGGAGTACGAGCAGTACTTC
CASSVDREYEQYF
>-|TRBV14|TRBJ2-4|TRBD2
TGTGCCAGCAGCCCCGGACTAGCGGGAGCCAAAAACATTCAGTACTTC
CASSPGLAGAKNIQYF
>-|TRBV5-1|TRBJ1-2|-
TGCGCCAGCAGCTTGGATGTCCGATATGGCTACACCTTC
CASSLDVRYGYTF
>-|TRBV20-1|TRBJ2-2|-
TGCAGTGCCGCTTACGCAGGGACGAACACCGGGGAGCTGTTTTTT
CSAAYAGTNTGELFF
>-|TRBV12-3/TRBV12-4|TRBJ2-5|-
TGTGCCAGCAGTTTATTGCCCGGTGGGGAGACCCAGTACTTC
CASSLLPGGETQYF